This entry lists 14 T cell receptor beta chains sequenced from one sample in a study of shared clonotypes between healthy human individuals. Profiling relied on immunoSEQ multiplex PCR, and the TCRdb table lists in-frame clones only, not all of them. This sample has under 1,100,000 clones, with under 80% found just once. Sequencing input: memory CD4+ T cells sorted from blood. Sample subset: CD45RA-negative fraction. The receptors here all came from a man aged 18 to 29 in good health.

In this sample, this clone turned up a few times. The chain joins TRBV9 to TRBJ1-4, with D hard to call. With 0 bases removed from V and 2 bases from J, the gap between germline ends came to 11 bases. In germline, CDR1 is SGDLS, CDR2 YYNGEE. The CDR3 totals 16 residues. The CDR3 sequence: CASSVGPGGTNEKLFF. The CDR3 DNA sequence: TGTGCCAGCAGCGTAGGGCCGGGCGGCACTAATGAAAAACTGTTTTTT.

The chain joins TRBV7-2 to TRBJ2-3; D gene ambiguous. Trimming removed 3 bases at V and 0 bases at J, with 7 bases between. Looked up from germline, CDR1 is SGHTA and CDR2 is FQGNSA. The CDR3 sequence is 14 residues long. CDR3 sequence (DNA): TGTGCCAGCAGCTTCGGATATAGCACAGATACGCAGTATTTT. Its protein product is CASSFGYSTDTQYF.

Comment on this clone: The germline gene is not matched at one end of the junction; a read error may be the cause. The V gene is TRBV30, the J gene TRBJ2-7, with TRBD2 identical over 7 bases. CDR1 and CDR2 (germline): GTSNPN, SVGIG (reference sequence). The CDR3 has 13 amino acids. The CDR3 coding sequence is TGTGCCGGGAGGGGACCGAGCTCCTACGAGCAGTACTTC. Translated, it gives CAGRGPSSYEQYF.

Remarks on this clone: Different DNA sequences within this sample yield the same CDR3. V gene TRBV6-5 combines with J gene TRBJ1-2; D is possibly TRBD1 (6 bases). Trimming left V 6 bases short and J 4 bases short, with 9 bases between. CDR1 is MNHEY, CDR2 SVGAGI, per germline. The CDR3 is 12 residues long. CDR3 nucleotide sequence: TGTGCCAGCAGACAGGGAACCTATGGCTACACCTTC. It encodes CASRQGTYGYTF.

The CDR3 DNA sequence: TGTGCCAGCAGCTATCACACAGATACGCAGTATTTT. It specifies CASSYHTDTQYF. The J gene is TRBJ2-3, the V gene TRBV5-4; D unclear. Trimming stripped 3 bases from V and 2 bases from J, with 4 bases between. The CDR3 runs to 12 residues. Germline values: CDR1 SGHNT, CDR2 YYREEE (reference sequence).

The chain employs TRBV5-8 and TRBJ1-4; D gene uncertain. The CDR3 has 15 amino acids. Germline CDR1 is SGHTS and CDR2 is YDEGEE. V dropped 2 bases and J dropped 0 bases, with 8 bases sitting between them. The CDR3 coding sequence is TGTGCCAGCAGCTTTAACACTGCAACTAATGAAAAACTGTTTTTT. It codes for CASSFNTATNEKLFF.

CDR3 nucleotide sequence: TGTGCCAGCAGTGCAGGGGTTTACGAGCAGTACTTC. As protein: CASSAGVYEQYF. This chain connects TRBV6-6 to TRBJ2-7; tentative D call: TRBD1 (6 bases). The CDR3 is made up of 12 amino acids. Germline V gene data show CDR1 as MNHNY and CDR2 as SVGAGI (reference sequence). The V end lost 5 bases, the J end lost 4 bases, and 9 bases lay between the germline ends.

The chain combines TRBV18 with TRBJ1-1; D ambiguous. The CDR3 is 12 residues long. Germline CDR1 and CDR2: KGHSH and LQKENI. V was pared by 8 bases and J by 5 bases, with 12 bases between. The CDR3 sequence is CASKGAGTEAFF. For the CDR3, the DNA is TGTGCCAGCAAAGGTGCGGGGACTGAAGCTTTCTTT.

The rearrangement links TRBV7-2 to TRBJ2-3; 13 nucleotides agree with TRBD2. Looked up from germline, CDR1 is SGHTA and CDR2 is FQGNSA. The junction had 4 bases not matched to a gene; V was cut back by 5 bases and J by 2 bases. The CDR3 has 16 amino acids. CDR3 nucleotides: TGTGCCAGCAGCCCCGGACTAGCGGGGGCCACAGATACGCAGTATTTT. The encoded protein is CASSPGLAGATDTQYF.

The chain links TRBV5-8 to TRBJ1-3; D is ambiguous. Germline loops: CDR1 SGHTS, CDR2 YDEGEE. V lost 0 bases to trimming and J lost 0 bases, with 10 bases between them. The CDR3 spans 16 residues. The CDR3 DNA is TGTGCCAGCAGCTTGGGTGGCTGGAACTCTGGAAACACCATATATTTT. Translation gives CASSLGGWNSGNTIYF.

The chain uses TRBV11-3 and TRBJ2-5, with D possibly TRBD2 on 5 matching bases. Trimming stripped 1 base from V and 5 bases from J, with 14 bases between. The CDR3 has 15 residues. Germline V gene sequence: CDR1 SGHNT, CDR2 YENEEA. The CDR3: CASSLGPGILETQYF. As DNA, the CDR3 is TGTGCCAGCAGCTTAGGACCGGGGATTTTGGAGACCCAGTACTTC.

The V and J genes are TRBV5-4 and TRBJ2-5; D possibly corresponds to TRBD2 (6 bases). This CDR3 comprises 14 residues. Germline V CDR1 and CDR2: SGHNT, YYREEE (reference sequence). Trimming pared 4 bases from V and 2 bases from J, leaving 12 bases between. CDR3 sequence reads: CASSQATRQETQYF. CDR3 nucleotide sequence: TGTGCCAGCAGCCAAGCGACTAGGCAAGAGACCCAGTACTTC.

V is TRBV19 and J is TRBJ1-1; D perhaps matches TRBD1 (6 bases). In germline, CDR1 is LNHDA, CDR2 SQIVND (reference sequence). Between the trimmed V and J ends, which lost 11 bases and 10 bases, there was a span of 17 bases. The CDR3 sequence is 11 residues long. The CDR3 is CAGGPAGVAFF. The CDR3 DNA sequence: TGTGCCGGGGGCCCCGCGGGGGTAGCTTTCTTT.

V and J are TRBV23-1 and TRBJ2-5, with no clear D. TRBV23-1 is annotated as an ORF whose role is uncertain. The CDR3 is made up of 12 amino acids. Trimming pared 0 bases from V and 6 bases from J, leaving 5 bases between. CDR3 nucleotide sequence: TGCGCCAGCAGTCAATCGCCGAAGACCCAGTACTTC. Its translation is CASSQSPKTQYF.